This passage covers 29 T cell receptor beta chains from one sample sequenced in a study of early T cells in non-severe SARS-CoV-2 infection (dated by TCRdb to about 2021). The library was made by 5' RACE. The reads were generated on a NextSeq 500. The public sequencing data were trimmed at Q25 with fastp and processed into clonotypes with MiXCR by TCRdb, which kept only in-frame beta chains. Identical CDR3 proteins give one entry, which carries the most common genes and DNA. For this sample there are some 100,000 distinct CDR3 sequences; approximately 14% appear just once. About 0.58% of the sample goes to the ten largest clones. Source material: whole blood. The receptor source for this set is an adult who was a healthcare worker with PCR-confirmed SARS-CoV-2 infection or an uninfected control (not recorded which).

The gene calls are TRBV2 and TRBJ2-3; D is possibly TRBD2 (5 bases). The CDR3 runs to 14 residues. Germline-derived CDR1 and CDR2 are SNHLY and FYNNEI. V lost 3 bases to trimming and J lost 2 bases, with 9 bases between them. CDR3 DNA: TGTGCCAGCAGTGAGAGGGCCCTCACAGATACGCAGTATTTT. Translating gives CASSERALTDTQYF. Complete variable domain (other parts from reference TRBV2 and TRBJ2-3): EPEVTQTPSHQVTQMGQEVILRCVPISNHLYFYWYRQILGQKVEFLVSFYNNEISEKSEIFDDQFSVERPDGSNFTLKIRSTKLEDSAMYFCASSERALTDTQYFGPGTRLTVL.

This clonotype turned up a few times. The V call is TRBV12-3 or TRBV12-4, the J call TRBJ2-2; TRBD2 agrees at 10 bases. The junction had 7 bases not matched to a gene; V was cut back by 5 bases and J by 4 bases. This CDR3 is 16 amino acids long. The CDR3 is CASSLLAGAVTGELFF. As DNA, the CDR3 is TGTGCCAGCAGTCTGCTAGCGGGGGCTGTCACCGGGGAGCTGTTTTTT.

This clonotype was picked up a small number of times. The V and J genes are TRBV19 and TRBJ2-4; possibly TRBD2 for D (6 bases). The CDR3 has 12 residues. CDR1 is LNHDA and CDR2 is SQIVND in the germline V gene (reference sequence). V lost 2 bases, J lost 9 bases, and 8 bases lay in between. DNA for the CDR3: TGTGCCAGTAGTATACAGGGAGGCATTCAGTACTTC. Protein sequence: CASSIQGGIQYF.

This clonotype was detected only a few times. V and J are TRBV10-3 and TRBJ1-2, with a tentative D call TRBD1 (5 bases). Trimming pared 6 bases from V and 5 bases from J, leaving 16 bases between. Germline loops: CDR1 ENHRY, CDR2 SYGVKD. The CDR3 is 14 residues long. CDR3 sequence reads: CAISPGLDFYGYTF. The DNA for the CDR3 is TGTGCCATCAGCCCGGGACTGGACTTTTATGGCTACACCTTC.

This clonotype was seen many times. The CDR3 is CASSRDPLREKLFF. CDR3 sequence (DNA): TGTGCCAGCAGTAGGGACCCTCTCCGGGAAAAACTGTTTTTT. This chain connects TRBV28 to TRBJ1-4, with a possible D match to TRBD1 (5 bases). The germline V gene encodes CDR1 MDHEN and CDR2 SYDVKM. The length of the CDR3 is 14 residues. V lost 5 bases, J lost 8 bases, and 15 bases lay in between.

As to this clonotype: A read error is possible here, since a much larger clone lies one base away. This sequence joins TRBV7-7 and TRBJ2-3, with D perhaps assigned TRBD1 or TRBD2 (6 bases each). Per germline, CDR1 SSHAT and CDR2 FNYEAQ (reference sequence). This CDR3 comprises 15 residues. CDR3 sequence (DNA): TGTGCCAGCAGCTTATTGGGGGGCCCTTCAGATACGCGGTATTTT. It translates to CASSLLGGPSDTRYF.

A few counts support this clonotype. The rearrangement uses TRBV7-3 and TRBJ2-3, with 7 positions matching TRBD1. CDR1 and CDR2 (germline): SGHTA, FQGTGA. This CDR3 spans 16 amino acids. Unmatched junction bases numbered 10, after V lost 4 bases and J lost 3 bases. For the CDR3, the DNA is TGTGCCAGCAGCTCTGATAACAGGGGTCGGACAGATACGCAGTATTTT. This codes for CASSSDNRGRTDTQYF.

In this sample, this clonotype turned up a few times. The chain recombines TRBV19 with TRBJ2-2; D not resolved. Per germline, CDR1 LNHDA and CDR2 SQIVND (reference sequence). V lost 7 bases, J lost 4 bases, and 19 bases lay in between. CDR3 size: 16 residues. The CDR3 is CASIRSSTAITGELFF. The CDR3 DNA sequence: TGTGCCAGTATTAGGTCGTCGACCGCCATCACCGGGGAGCTGTTTTTT. Full variable domain (outside the CDR3, taken from reference TRBV19 and TRBJ2-2): DGGITQSPKYLFRKEGQNVTLSCEQNLNHDAMYWYRQDPGQGLRLIYYSQIVNDFQKGDIAEGYSVSREKKESFPLTVTSAQKNPTAFYLCASIRSSTAITGELFFGEGSRLTVL.

This clonotype was seen a few times. The chain recombines TRBV21-1 with TRBJ2-7; the table calls TRBD1, which could not be checked here. TRBV21-1 is deemed a pseudogene. The CDR3 consists of 17 residues. In nucleotides, the CDR3 is TGTGCCAGCAGCAACCCTTCGGACAGGGAGGGCTCCTACGAGCAGTACGTC. Protein sequence: CASSNPSDREGSYEQYV.

This chain links TRBV20-1 with TRBJ2-5, with no clear D. There are 14 residues in the CDR3. Trimming removed 0 bases from V and 4 bases from J, with 12 bases in between. Germline values: CDR1 DFQATT, CDR2 SNEGSKA (reference sequence). The CDR3 DNA follows: TGCAGTGCTAGAGATATTGGGTCTTTAGAGACCCAGTACTTC. Translation: CSARDIGSLETQYF.

Only a few counts were recorded for this clonotype. The CDR3 bases are TGTGCCAGCAGTTACTCGCTTCCAGGCGCGATGAACACTGAAGCTTTCTTT. Its translation is CASSYSLPGAMNTEAFF. J is TRBJ1-1 and V is TRBV6-6, with D uncertain. The germline gives CDR1 MNHNY, CDR2 SVGAGI (reference sequence). Trimming took off 0 bases at V and 0 bases at J, with 14 bases between the two ends. The CDR3 is 17 amino acids.

This chain joins TRBV2 and TRBJ2-5; TRBD1 agrees at 8 bases. V dropped 6 bases and J dropped 4; count of bases not matched to a gene: 7. The CDR3 is made up of 14 amino acids. Germline values: CDR1 SNHLY, CDR2 FYNNEI. The CDR3: CASSSQGARETQYF. The CDR3 DNA follows: TGTGCCAGCAGCTCTCAGGGGGCTCGAGAGACCCAGTACTTC.

This clonotype occurred a few times. V and J are TRBV24-1 and TRBJ1-1; D uncertain. Deletions cut 7 bases from V and 3 bases from J, with 14 bases between. The CDR3 loop spans 14 amino acids. CDR1 and CDR2 (germline): KGHDR, SFDVKD. The CDR3 loop is CATRARASHTEAFF. The CDR3 DNA follows: TGTGCCACCAGAGCCCGGGCCAGCCACACTGAAGCTTTCTTT.

The rearrangement joins TRBV9 to TRBJ2-5, with 10 bases lining up with TRBD2. This CDR3 has 16 residues. V lost 0 bases to trimming and J lost 1 base; unmatched junction nucleotides: 3. Germline CDR1 and CDR2: SGDLS and YYNGEE. DNA for the CDR3: TGTGCCAGCAGCGTAGATCCTAGCGGGGGCCAAGAGACCCAGTACTTC. It encodes CASSVDPSGGQETQYF.

A word on this clonotype: The germline gene is not matched at one end of the junction; a read error may be the cause. The CDR3, as DNA: TGTCCCAGCAGGGTCGGCGGGGGCGTAACCACAGATACGCAGTATTTT. This gives the protein CPSRVGGGVTTDTQYF. The V call is TRBV6-1, the J call TRBJ2-3, with D possibly matching TRBD2 (7 bases). Germline lookup yields CDR1 MNHNS and CDR2 SASEGT. The CDR3 extends over 16 amino acids.

Worth noting for this clonotype: This may be a read error: a much more frequent sequence differs by one nucleotide. V usage is TRBV27 and J usage is TRBJ2-1; D unresolved. This CDR3 comprises 15 residues. From germline, CDR1 is MNHEY and CDR2 SMNVEV (reference sequence). The CDR3 region is CATSLSLASYNEQFF. In DNA, the CDR3 is TGTGCCACCAGTTTATCTCTGGCCTCCTACAATGAGCAGTTCTTC.

This clonotype was seen a few times. V gene TRBV29-1 combines with J gene TRBJ2-4; 10 nucleotides agree with TRBD1. The CDR3 consists of 14 residues. Germline V gene data show CDR1 as SQVTM and CDR2 as ANQGSEA. V shed 4 bases and J 7 bases; nucleotides not matched to a gene: 7. The CDR3 DNA is TGCAGCGTTGCCTCGACAGGGGGCGCGAACATTCAGTACTTC. Translation gives CSVASTGGANIQYF.

There are a few counts of this clonotype. V is TRBV28 and J is TRBJ2-7; TRBD2 is a possible D gene (6 bases). Germline CDR1 and CDR2: MDHEN and SYDVKM. The CDR3 is 13 amino acids. V was clipped by 6 bases and J by 5 bases, with 14 bases between them. This CDR3 is CASRSGSYNEQYV. CDR3 DNA sequence: TGTGCCAGCAGATCCGGGAGCTACAACGAGCAGTACGTC.

The chain is built from TRBV11-2 and TRBJ1-5; 9 bases match TRBD1. Losses at the gene ends were 5 bases for V and 4 bases for J; bases not matched to a gene: 3. The CDR3 is 14 amino acids. Germline V gene sequence: CDR1 SGHAT, CDR2 FQNNGV. CDR3 sequence: CASSGDRANQPQHF. In DNA form, the CDR3 reads TGTGCCAGCAGCGGGGACAGGGCAAATCAGCCCCAGCATTTT.

This clonotype was seen repeatedly, ten times or more. The rearrangement uses TRBV5-4 and TRBJ1-2; 7 nucleotides line up with TRBD1. V shed 0 bases and J 1 base; nucleotides not matched to a gene: 3. This CDR3 spans 15 amino acids. From germline, CDR1 is SGHNT and CDR2 YYREEE (reference sequence). The CDR3 is CASSLDPGGNYGYTF. The CDR3 bases are TGTGCCAGCAGCTTGGACCCAGGGGGTAACTATGGCTACACCTTC.

Only a few counts were recorded for this clonotype. V usage is TRBV5-4 and J usage is TRBJ1-4; perhaps TRBD1 as D (6 bases). The CDR3 is 15 residues long. V lost 5 bases and J lost 2, with 13 bases in between. CDR1 and CDR2 from the germline V gene are SGHNT and YYREEE (reference sequence). The CDR3 DNA reads as TGTGCCAGCAGTTCTAGGGGGGGCACTAATGAAAAACTGTTTTTT. It yields the protein CASSSRGGTNEKLFF.

This clonotype was observed a few times. The chain has TRBV7-6 and TRBJ2-5; no firm D call. The CDR3 is 15 amino acids. Germline V gene data show CDR1 as SGHVS and CDR2 as FNYEAQ. Trimming pared 2 bases from V and 2 bases from J, leaving 12 bases between. CDR3 sequence reads: CASSLYSGRQETQYF. The CDR3 region has the DNA TGTGCCAGCAGCTTATATTCCGGGCGGCAAGAGACCCAGTACTTC.

The rearrangement links TRBV12-5 to TRBJ2-1; weak D call: TRBD1 (6 bases). CDR3 length: 16 residues. The V end lost 1 base, the J end lost 7 bases, and 17 bases lay between the germline ends. Germline assignment: CDR1 LGHNT and CDR2 FRNRAP. The CDR3 bases are TGTGCTAGTGGTTTGGGGAACAGGGTAAGAGGGAATGAGCAGTTCTTC. Translated: CASGLGNRVRGNEQFF.

The chain recombines TRBV6-1 with TRBJ2-2; no clear D gene. Trimming took 8 bases from V and 4 from J, leaving 2 bases between them. CDR1 is MNHNS and CDR2 is SASEGT in the germline V gene. The CDR3 sequence is 10 residues long. The CDR3 coding sequence is TGTGCCAGCTCCACCGGGGAGCTGTTTTTT. This encodes CASSTGELFF.

This clonotype appeared a few times. Relative to the germline gene, one junction end is altered; a read error may explain this. This chain joins TRBV7-9 and TRBJ1-2; D remains unclear. This CDR3 comprises 14 residues. Per the germline V gene, CDR1 is SEHNR and CDR2 is FQNEAQ (reference sequence). Here the CDR3 DNA reads TGTGCCAGCAGCTTAGATGGGCATGAGAATGGCTACACCTTT. It specifies CASSLDGHENGYTF.

This clonotype has just a few counts. No DNA is shown, since the ends of the CDR3 on it are uncertain; the CDR3 is the one TCRdb lists. The chain couples TRBV9 to TRBJ2-2. The CDR3 is 14 residues long, ends included. Germline loops: CDR1 SGDLS, CDR2 YYNGEE. The CDR3 here is CASKSDGSPGSCFF.

This clonotype was recorded a few times. This chain links TRBV29-1 with TRBJ2-3; no definite D call. Looked up from germline, CDR1 is SQVTM and CDR2 is ANQGSEA. Trimming removed 5 bases from V and 10 bases from J, with 19 bases in between. The CDR3 contains 13 residues. The CDR3 loop reads CSVKPDEGSSQYF. In DNA form, the CDR3 reads TGCAGCGTTAAGCCCGACGAAGGGTCGTCGCAGTATTTT.

This clonotype was observed a handful of times. The V gene is TRBV11-2, the J gene TRBJ1-4; D perhaps matches TRBD1 (5 bases). Germline CDR1 is SGHAT and CDR2 is FQNNGV. The CDR3 contains 15 residues. With 2 bases removed from V and 4 bases from J, the gap between germline ends came to 11 bases. CDR3 DNA: TGTGCCAGCAGCTTACCTCTGGGACGTAATGAAAAACTGTTTTTT. Translation: CASSLPLGRNEKLFF.

The chain couples TRBV7-9 to TRBJ2-3, with D perhaps given as TRBD1 or TRBD2 (5 bases each). Germline V gene data show CDR1 as SEHNR and CDR2 as FQNEAQ (reference sequence). CDR3 length: 14 amino acids. Trimming cost V 2 bases and J 2 bases, with 8 bases left between them. The CDR3 DNA reads as TGTGCCAGCAGCTTACGAGGGGCCACAGATACGCAGTATTTT. As protein: CASSLRGATDTQYF.